This T cell receptor beta chain is from a study of early T cells in non-severe SARS-CoV-2 infection. Study observations and caveats: A preference for anti-spike CD8 responses marked VDJdb matching, which missed private and CD4 specificities.

TCRdb ran MiXCR on the 5' RACE reads and lists one entry per CDR3 protein. The sample contains approximately 90,000 distinct CDR3 sequences, 8% to 13% of which appear only once. The junction had 8 bases not matched to a gene; V was cut back by 3 bases and J by 2 bases. This CDR3 region has 16 residues. Germline-derived CDR1 and CDR2 are DFQATT and SNEGSKA (reference sequence). This clonotype was observed a few times. No antigen is known for it. The sample was whole blood, taken at baseline. The sequence came from an adult who was a healthcare worker with PCR-confirmed SARS-CoV-2 infection or an uninfected control (not recorded which). The rearrangement joins TRBV20-1 to TRBJ1-5, with 9 bases that match TRBD1. Here the CDR3 reads CSARTGTGRGNQPQHF. CDR3 DNA sequence: TGCAGTGCTAGGACGGGGACAGGGAGGGGCAATCAGCCCCAGCATTTT.